A selection of T cell receptor beta chains follows, all from one sample in a study of human T cells and chemical hapten exposure. TCRdb processed the RACE reads anew with MiXCR; each CDR3 protein has one entry. The sample lists about 98,000 distinct CDR3 sequences; 10% to 14% were seen once. The sample here was whole blood, taken in connection with sensitization to the hapten diphenylcyclopropenone (DPC). Source of these receptors: a woman in her sixties with alopecia areata. Some clones in this sample may be carry-over from other donors' samples. Each CDR3 is given with its conserved first and last residue. D genes are given only for firm matches. The size entry is marked missing in some rows and otherwise reads once, few, many or a size class.

j_call d_call v_call clone_size cdr3_nt cdr3_aa
TRBJ2-5 NA TRBV29-1 NA TGCAGCGTTGAGATGACACGGGGTCAGACCCAGTACTTC CSVEMTRGQTQYF
TRBJ1-5 NA TRBV19 few TGTGCCAGCAACGTTGAAATTGGTCAGCCCCAGCATTTT CASNVEIGQPQHF
TRBJ2-6 TRBD2 TRBV12-3/TRBV12-4 NA TGTGCCAGCAGTCGGAGGCGGGGGGCGGAAGGGGCCAACGTCCTGACTTTC CASSRRRGAEGANVLTF
TRBJ1-2 NA TRBV2 many TGTGCCAGCACCGGGAGATGGGGCTCCGCTAACTATGGCTACACCTTC CASTGRWGSANYGYTF
TRBJ2-1 TRBD1 TRBV9 many TGTGCCAGCAGCGCGGCCGGGACAGGGTCCTACAATGAGCAGTTCTTC CASSAAGTGSYNEQFF
TRBJ2-5 TRBD1 TRBV6-1 few TGTGCCAGTCTCGCGTGGCGAAACAGGGGGAGAGAGACCCAGTACTTC CASLAWRNRGRETQYF
TRBJ2-3 NA TRBV6-6 many TGTGCCAGCACCCCAATGTGGGGTACAGATACGCAGTATTTT CASTPMWGTDTQYF
TRBJ2-7 NA TRBV18 few TGTGCCAGCTCAGAACCTTCCGGGACGTCCGGCGAGCAGTACTTC CASSEPSGTSGEQYF
TRBJ1-1 NA TRBV29-1 many TGCAGCGCCAGACTCGGGAACACTGAAGCTTTCTTT CSARLGNTEAFF
TRBJ2-7 TRBD2 TRBV27 medium-sized TGTGCCAGCAGTTTATCTGGGGGGGGCGAGCAGTACTTC CASSLSGGGEQYF
TRBJ2-3 TRBD2 TRBV5-4 NA TGTGCCAGCAGCTTACGGCTTAGCGGGGGCCCAGATACGCAGTATTTT CASSLRLSGGPDTQYF
TRBJ2-2 NA TRBV5-1 NA TGCGCCAGCAGCTTGATTGGTTCCGGGGAGCTGTTTTTT CASSLIGSGELFF
TRBJ1-2 NA TRBV12-3/TRBV12-4 few TGTGCCAGCAGTCCCTGGGGGAACTATGGCTACACCTTC CASSPWGNYGYTF
TRBJ1-1 NA TRBV3-1 NA TGTGCCAGCAGCCCGCGGACAGCTCAATCAGCCGAAGCTTTCTTT CASSPRTAQSAEAFF
TRBJ1-3 NA TRBV30 few TGTGCTGCACAAATGAACACTGGAAACACCATATATTTT CAAQMNTGNTIYF
TRBJ2-7 TRBD2 TRBV20-1 NA TGCAGTGCTGGCGGGACTAGCGCAACCTACGAGCAGTACTTC CSAGGTSATYEQYF
TRBJ2-7 NA TRBV20-1 few TGCAGTGCTAGAGATCTGGGGGAGCAGTACTTC CSARDLGEQYF
TRBJ2-2 NA TRBV11-2 once TGTGCCAGCAGCTTACTCGGGACCCACGGGACCGGGGAGCTGTTTTTT CASSLLGTHGTGELFF
TRBJ1-6 TRBD1 TRBV13 NA TGTGCCAGCAGCTTAGGCCAGAGGACAGGGTTTTCACCCCTCCACTTT CASSLGQRTGFSPLHF
TRBJ2-7 TRBD1 TRBV30 many TGTGCCTGGAGTAGGGACAGCCCGTCGGAGTACTTC CAWSRDSPSEYF
TRBJ1-2 NA TRBV3-1 many TGTGCCAGCAGCCAAGATCTTGGGTCCGCGGGCGGCTACACCTTC CASSQDLGSAGGYTF
TRBJ2-4 NA TRBV6-6 few TGTGCCAGCAGTCCCGGGACGGTTACCCTACATTCGCAAACTTTAGCCAAAAACATTCAGTACTTC CASSPGTVTLHSQTLAKNIQYF
TRBJ1-5 TRBD1 TRBV29-1 once TGCAGCGTCGCAAGGGGGACAGCCGGGGAGCCCCAGCATTTT CSVARGTAGEPQHF
TRBJ1-1 NA TRBV18 many TGTGCCAGCTCACCTATAGCACAGGGAAATACTGAAGCTTTCTTT CASSPIAQGNTEAFF
TRBJ1-1 NA TRBV6-5 many TGTGCCAGCAGAGACTCAGCTTTCTTAATGAACACTGAAGCTTTCTTT CASRDSAFLMNTEAFF
TRBJ1-6 NA TRBV6-6 NA TGTGCCAGCAGCCCGGGCCGTTTTAATTCACCCCTCCACTTT CASSPGRFNSPLHF
TRBJ1-2 NA TRBV29-1 few TGCAGCGGAGCGGCCGGGGGAAGTGGCTACACCTTC CSGAAGGSGYTF
TRBJ2-7 TRBD1 TRBV11-2 NA TGTGCCAGCAGCTTAGTCCCGGGACAGGGGGCGACATCCTACGAGCAGTACTTC CASSLVPGQGATSYEQYF
TRBJ1-1 TRBD1 TRBV5-8 many TGTGCCAGCAGCCATTACAGGGGGGCTGAAGCTTTCTTT CASSHYRGAEAFF
TRBJ2-7 TRBD1 TRBV3-1 NA TGTGCCAGCAGCCCGCCGGGACAGGGGGATTACGAGCAGTACTTC CASSPPGQGDYEQYF
TRBJ2-1 TRBD1 TRBV29-1 many TGCAGCGTTGTAGGGACAGGGGGTAATGAGCAGTTCTTC CSVVGTGGNEQFF
TRBJ2-7 NA TRBV3-1 few TGTGCCAGCAGCCAAACTTCAGGGGCGACCTACGAGCAGTACTTC CASSQTSGATYEQYF
TRBJ1-2 NA TRBV20-1 many TGCAGTGCTAGAGCCTACTATGGCTACACCTTC CSARAYYGYTF
TRBJ2-2 NA TRBV18 once TGTGCCAGCTCATCGCTTGGAGCGGCTGACTCGACCGGGGAGCTGTTTTTT CASSSLGAADSTGELFF
TRBJ2-7 NA TRBV7-7 few TGTGCTAGCAGCCCCACAACAGGGAACGAGCAGTACTTC CASSPTTGNEQYF
TRBJ2-1 TRBD2 TRBV3-1 NA TGTGCCAGCAGCCAGACTAGCGGGTCCTACAATGAGCAGTTCTTC CASSQTSGSYNEQFF